The 22 T cell receptor beta chains below all came from one sample that was sequenced in a study of blood T cell repertoires in COVID-19. This table comes from immunoSEQ multiplex PCR, and its TCRdb copy is limited to in-frame clones, with some not included. The sample consists of some 42,000 clones, 85% to 95% of them appearing once. Sequences were obtained from peripheral blood. These receptor sequences come from a man between 50 and 59 years old with active COVID-19.

CDR3 sequence reads: CAISEGSGFGNTIYF. The CDR3 coding sequence is TGTGCCATCAGTGAAGGGTCGGGGTTCGGAAACACCATATATTTT. The chain joins TRBV10-3 to TRBJ1-3; D ambiguous. The germline gives CDR1 ENHRY, CDR2 SYGVKD. The CDR3 sequence is 15 residues long. V was pared by 3 bases and J by 4 bases, with 13 bases between.

The rearrangement links TRBV28 to TRBJ2-1, with 12 positions matching TRBD2. CDR3 length: 18 amino acids. CDR1 is MDHEN and CDR2 is SYDVKM in the germline V gene. Losses at the gene ends were 6 bases for V and 0 bases for J; bases not matched to a gene: 9. The CDR3 coding sequence is TGTGCCAGCAGAGACGGGACTAGCGGGCGGAGCTCCTACAATGAGCAGTTCTTC. It is translated as CASRDGTSGRSSYNEQFF.

This chain links TRBV28 with TRBJ1-5; a possible D gene is TRBD1 (5 bases). V was cut by 5 bases and J by 6 bases, with 14 bases left in between. This CDR3 has 14 residues. Germline V gene lookup returns CDR1 MDHEN and CDR2 SYDVKM. The CDR3 loop is CASSRGGVGQPQHF. CDR3 coding DNA: TGTGCCAGCAGTAGGGGAGGGGTGGGTCAGCCCCAGCATTTT.

V usage is TRBV7-8 and J usage is TRBJ2-1; 7 bases map to TRBD2. CDR1 SGHVS and CDR2 FQNEAQ come from the germline V gene. V lost 3 bases, J lost 6 bases, and 14 bases stayed unmatched. The CDR3 has 17 residues. In DNA form, the CDR3 reads TGTGCCAGCAGCTTGGCCTGGGGGAGGGCCATACTCAATGAGCAGTTCTTC. It specifies CASSLAWGRAILNEQFF. Looking up the rest from reference TRBV7-8 and TRBJ2-1 gives the full variable domain: GAGVSQSPRYKVAKRGQDVALRCDPISGHVSLFWYQQALGQGPEFLTYFQNEAQLDKSGLPSDRFFAERPEGSVSTLKIQRTQQEDSAVYLCASSLAWGRAILNEQFFGPGTRLTVL.

This clone was recorded only once. The chain joins TRBV4-2 to TRBJ1-6; 8 bases match TRBD1. J was trimmed by 0 bases and V by 4 bases; bases with no gene match: 8. This CDR3 spans 18 amino acids. Germline V lookup: CDR1 LGHNA, CDR2 YNFKEQ. As DNA, the CDR3 is TGTGCCAGCAGCCCCACTCCAGGGGGCAGCTCCTATAATTCACCCCTCCACTTT. The encoded protein is CASSPTPGGSSYNSPLHF.

The V gene is TRBV28, the J gene TRBJ1-2; D is unclear. The germline gives CDR1 MDHEN, CDR2 SYDVKM. This CDR3 contains 13 residues. V was shortened by 6 bases and J by 5 bases, with 13 bases between the two germline ends. The CDR3 region has the DNA TGTGCCAGCAGCAGATCCGATTCTTATGGCTACACCTTC. Protein sequence: CASSRSDSYGYTF.

The chain carries TRBV15 and TRBJ2-6; TRBD2 agrees at 12 bases. The V and J ends lost 5 bases and 4 bases, in that order; junction bases with no gene match: 3. The germline V gene encodes CDR1 LNHNV and CDR2 YYDKDF (reference sequence). CDR3 length equals 16 residues. CDR3 amino acids: CATSGTSGFGANVLTF. CDR3 in DNA: TGTGCCACCAGCGGGACTAGCGGGTTCGGGGCCAACGTCCTGACTTTC. The variable domain in full, with the rest retrieved from reference TRBV15 and TRBJ2-6, is DAMVIQNPRYQVTQFGKPVTLSCSQTLNHNVMYWYQQKSSQAPKLLFHYYDKDFNNEADTPDNFQSRRPNTSFCFLDIRSPGLGDTAMYLCATSGTSGFGANVLTFGAGSRLTVL.

The genes are TRBV5-4 and TRBJ1-1; the D is unclear. The V gene lost 7 bases and the J gene lost 1 base, with 11 bases spanning the gap. CDR1 and CDR2 from the germline V gene are SGHNT and YYREEE (reference sequence). The CDR3 totals 13 residues. The DNA of the CDR3 is TGTGCCAGCCAAGAGGCAGAGAACACTGAAGCTTTCTTT. The encoded protein is CASQEAENTEAFF.

J is TRBJ1-1 and V is TRBV30; the match to TRBD1 covers 7 bases. Trimming at V came to 4 bases and at J to 12 bases, leaving 11 bases not matched to a gene. Germline CDR1 GTSNPN, CDR2 SVGIG (reference sequence). The CDR3 covers 12 residues. The CDR3 loop is CAWNDRQGVPFF. CDR3 sequence (DNA): TGTGCCTGGAACGATCGACAGGGTGTACCTTTCTTT.

The rearrangement links TRBV2 to TRBJ1-2, with D possibly being TRBD1 (5 bases). The CDR3 has 13 residues. With 4 bases removed from V and 7 bases from J, the gap between germline ends came to 13 bases. Germline-derived CDR1 and CDR2 are SNHLY and FYNNEI. The CDR3 is CASSATGIRGYTF. The CDR3 nucleotides read TGTGCCAGCAGTGCTACAGGAATCCGTGGCTACACCTTC.

Only one count was recorded for this clone. The J gene is TRBJ1-6, the V gene TRBV11-1, with D unclear. V lost 1 base and J 8 bases, leaving 12 bases between the germline ends. Germline V lookup: CDR1 SGHAT, CDR2 FQDESV (reference sequence). The CDR3 is made up of 15 amino acids. The CDR3: CASSLESGRDSPLHF. In nucleotides, the CDR3 is TGTGCCAGCAGCTTAGAATCGGGGAGGGATTCACCCCTCCACTTT.

This sequence joins TRBV28 and TRBJ2-1, with TRBD1 matching 8 bases. CDR1 MDHEN and CDR2 SYDVKM come from the germline V gene. Trimming removed 5 bases from V and 2 bases from J; junction bases left unmatched: 5. There are 15 residues in the CDR3. The CDR3 reads CASSRQGRTYNEQFF. The CDR3 nucleotides are TGTGCCAGCAGTCGACAGGGGAGGACCTACAATGAGCAGTTCTTC.

The V and J genes are TRBV30 and TRBJ2-3, with D unclear. From germline, CDR1 is GTSNPN and CDR2 SVGIG (reference sequence). The CDR3 is 15 residues long. V was clipped by 0 bases and J by 0 bases, with 10 bases between them. The CDR3 DNA is TGTGCCTGGAGTGTCTCCGCGGCTAGCACAGATACGCAGTATTTT. Protein sequence: CAWSVSAASTDTQYF.

The chain carries TRBV9 and TRBJ2-1, with a tentative D call TRBD1 (5 bases). Germline V gives CDR1 SGDLS, CDR2 YYNGEE. This CDR3 region has 17 residues. V was pared by 0 bases and J by 7 bases, with 20 bases between. CDR3 region: CASSVVQGQGYRNEQFF. CDR3 coding DNA: TGTGCCAGCAGCGTAGTCCAGGGTCAAGGGTATCGGAATGAGCAGTTCTTC.

This clone was seen only once. The rearrangement links TRBV6-1 to TRBJ2-3, with D maybe TRBD1 (7 bases). This CDR3 region has 16 residues. Germline CDR1 MNHNS, CDR2 SASEGT. Trimming cost V 4 bases and J 2 bases, with 16 bases left between them. CDR3 region: CASSGPTGRSTDTQYF. The CDR3 coding sequence is TGTGCCAGCAGTGGACCGACAGGGAGGTCCACAGATACGCAGTATTTT.

The chain links TRBV5-1 to TRBJ2-3; TRBD1 might be the D (6 bases). Germline loops: CDR1 SGHRS, CDR2 YFSETQ. The CDR3 runs 16 residues. Trimming pared 0 bases from V and 4 bases from J, leaving 15 bases between. The CDR3 reads CASSLAQGKRSDTQYF. The CDR3 nucleotides read TGCGCCAGCAGCTTGGCACAGGGTAAAAGGTCAGATACGCAGTATTTT.

This chain uses TRBV21-1 with TRBJ2-1; the table's D call of TRBD2 was not tested on the DNA. TRBV21-1 is marked as a pseudogene. This CDR3 spans 18 amino acids. The DNA for the CDR3 is TGTGCCAGCAGCTTGGGGACTAGCGGGAGGGCCTCTTACAATGAGCAGTTCTTC. Amino acid sequence: CASSLGTSGRASYNEQFF.

Concerning this clone itself: Sequence at one end of the junction differs from germline and may be a read error. V gene TRBV7-3 combines with J gene TRBJ2-1; TRBD1 might be the D (6 bases). This CDR3 has 17 residues. Germline V gene sequence: CDR1 SGHTA, CDR2 FQGTGA. The CDR3 DNA reads as TGTGCCAGCAGCCAACAAGACACAGGGAGCTCCTACAATGGGCAGTTCTTC. Amino acids: CASSQQDTGSSYNGQFF.

The V and J genes are TRBV7-2 and TRBJ1-4; D gene unclear. The germline V and J ends were trimmed by 4 bases and 11 bases, with 14 bases remaining between them. Germline V gene sequence: CDR1 SGHTA, CDR2 FQGNSA. This CDR3 region has 13 residues. The CDR3 spells CASSYPYQVKLFF. CDR3 nucleotides: TGTGCCAGCAGCTACCCGTATCAGGTTAAACTGTTTTTT. The full variable domain, in which reference TRBV7-2 and TRBJ1-4 provide the parts outside the CDR3, is GAGVSQSPSNKVTEKGKDVELRCDPISGHTALYWYRQSLGQGLEFLIYFQGNSAPDKSGLPSDRFSAERTGGSVSTLTIQRTQQEDSAVYLCASSYPYQVKLFFGSGTQLSVL.

The chain recombines TRBV28 with TRBJ2-2; 10 bases fit TRBD1. V shed 7 bases, J shed 1 base, and the junction held 9 bases outside the gene matches. The CDR3 has 17 residues. Germline V CDR1 and CDR2: MDHEN, SYDVKM. CDR3 bases: TGTGCCAGCAAGTTTCCGGGACAGGGGAAGAACACCGGGGAGCTGTTTTTT. It encodes CASKFPGQGKNTGELFF.

This chain uses TRBV30 with TRBJ2-5, with TRBD2 matching 8 bases. The CDR3 totals 15 residues. Trimming removed 1 base from V and 5 bases from J; junction bases left unmatched: 9. Germline V gene data show CDR1 as GTSNPN and CDR2 as SVGIG (reference sequence). The chain's CDR3 is CAWSERFGTRETQYF. For the CDR3, the DNA is TGTGCCTGGAGTGAACGCTTTGGGACTAGGGAGACCCAGTACTTC. Complete variable domain (other parts from reference TRBV30 and TRBJ2-5): SQTIHQWPATLVQPVGSPLSLECTVEGTSNPNLYWYRQAAGRGLQLLFYSVGIGQISSEVPQNLSASRPQDRQFILSSKKLLLSDSGFYLCAWSERFGTRETQYFGPGTRLLVL.

The rearrangement joins TRBV7-9 to TRBJ2-7; 13 positions agree with TRBD2. The CDR3 covers 15 residues. The germline CDR1 and CDR2 sequences are SEHNR and FQNEAQ (reference sequence). The trim removed 6 bases at V and 6 bases at J, leaving 8 bases unmatched. CDR3 residues: CASSSGLAGVSEQYF. In DNA form, the CDR3 reads TGTGCCAGCAGTTCTGGACTAGCGGGAGTAAGCGAGCAGTACTTC.